The next 3 T cell receptor beta chains were all read from a single sample in a study of T cell responses to AZD1222 COVID-19 vaccine. Data came from immunoSEQ multiplex PCR; TCRdb stores just in-frame clones and leaves some out. Of more than 75,000 clones listed, around 92% are singletons. Sequenced here: peripheral blood, sampled on day 0 of AZD1222 vaccination. These receptors were collected from an adult in good health.

CDR3 DNA sequence: TGTGCCAGCAGTACTGTGACAGCGGGGGTGGGTAATGAGCAGTTCTTC. Amino acids: CASSTVTAGVGNEQFF. The rearrangement links TRBV27 to TRBJ2-1; the match to TRBD2 covers 8 bases. Unmatched junction bases numbered 13, after V lost 5 bases and J lost 7 bases. The germline CDR1 and CDR2 sequences are MNHEY and SMNVEV (reference sequence). The CDR3 sequence is 16 residues long.

The J gene is TRBJ2-7, the V gene TRBV30; D not resolved. The CDR3 covers 14 residues. The V and J ends lost 3 bases and 4 bases respectively, with 16 bases between them. Germline values: CDR1 GTSNPN, CDR2 SVGIG (reference sequence). This CDR3 is CAWSPLSIGYEQYF. In DNA, the CDR3 is TGTGCCTGGAGCCCGCTTAGCATTGGTTACGAGCAGTACTTC.

The genes are TRBV10-3 and TRBJ2-7; TRBD2 aligns across 9 bases. CDR1 is ENHRY, CDR2 SYGVKD, per germline. With V trimmed by 6 bases and J by 3 bases, 6 bases remained unmatched. The CDR3 is 14 amino acids. The CDR3 nucleotides read TGTGCCATCAGCACCGGGACTAGCAGCTACGAGCAGTACTTC. Its protein is CAISTGTSSYEQYF.